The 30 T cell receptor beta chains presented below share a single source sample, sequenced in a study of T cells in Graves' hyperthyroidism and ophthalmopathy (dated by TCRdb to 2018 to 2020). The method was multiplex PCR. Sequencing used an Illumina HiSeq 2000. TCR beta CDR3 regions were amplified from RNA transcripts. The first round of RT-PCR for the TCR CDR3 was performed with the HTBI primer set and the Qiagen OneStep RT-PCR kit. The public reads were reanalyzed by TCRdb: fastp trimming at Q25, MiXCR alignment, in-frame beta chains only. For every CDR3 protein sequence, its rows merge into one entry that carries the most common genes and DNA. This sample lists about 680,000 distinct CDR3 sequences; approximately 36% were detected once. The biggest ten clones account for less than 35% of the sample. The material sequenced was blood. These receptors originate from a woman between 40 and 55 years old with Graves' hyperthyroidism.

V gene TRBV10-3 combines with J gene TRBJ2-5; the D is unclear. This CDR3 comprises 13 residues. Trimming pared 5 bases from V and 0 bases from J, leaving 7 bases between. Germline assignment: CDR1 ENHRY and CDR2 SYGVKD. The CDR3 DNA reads TGTGCCATCAGTTCCGAGTACCAAGAGACCCAGTACTTC. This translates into CAISSEYQETQYF.

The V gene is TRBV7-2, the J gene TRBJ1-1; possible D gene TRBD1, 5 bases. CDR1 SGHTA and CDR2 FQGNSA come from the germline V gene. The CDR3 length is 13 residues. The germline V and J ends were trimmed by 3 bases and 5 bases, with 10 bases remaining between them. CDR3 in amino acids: CASSLRGKTEAFF. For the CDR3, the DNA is TGTGCCAGCAGCTTGAGGGGTAAGACTGAAGCTTTCTTT.

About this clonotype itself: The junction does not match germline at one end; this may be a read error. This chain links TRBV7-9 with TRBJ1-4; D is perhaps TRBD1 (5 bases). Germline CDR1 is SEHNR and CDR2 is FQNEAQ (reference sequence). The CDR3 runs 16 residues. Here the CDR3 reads CASSQEVGVTTEKLFF. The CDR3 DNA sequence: TGCGCCAGCAGCCAAGAAGTGGGGGTTACCACTGAAAAACTGTTTTTT.

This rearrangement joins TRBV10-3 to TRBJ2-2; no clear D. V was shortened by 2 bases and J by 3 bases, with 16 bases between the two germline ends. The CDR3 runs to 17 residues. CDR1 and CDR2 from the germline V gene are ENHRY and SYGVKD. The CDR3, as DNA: TGTGCCATCAGTGAGAAAGTGGACGAGTCTTACACCGGGGAGCTGTTTTTT. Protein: CAISEKVDESYTGELFF.

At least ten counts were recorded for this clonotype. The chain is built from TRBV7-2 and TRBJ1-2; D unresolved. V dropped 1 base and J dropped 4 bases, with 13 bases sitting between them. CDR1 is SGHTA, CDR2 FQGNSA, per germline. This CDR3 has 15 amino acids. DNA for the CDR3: TGTGCCAGCAGCTTAGTTAACCTAGACTCCTATGGCTACACCTTC. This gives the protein CASSLVNLDSYGYTF.

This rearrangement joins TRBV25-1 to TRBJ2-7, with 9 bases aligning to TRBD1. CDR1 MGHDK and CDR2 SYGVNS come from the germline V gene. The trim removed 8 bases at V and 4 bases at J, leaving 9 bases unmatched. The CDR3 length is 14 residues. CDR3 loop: CASGSGQGGYEQYF. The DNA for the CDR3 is TGTGCCAGCGGCTCGGGACAGGGCGGATACGAGCAGTACTTC.

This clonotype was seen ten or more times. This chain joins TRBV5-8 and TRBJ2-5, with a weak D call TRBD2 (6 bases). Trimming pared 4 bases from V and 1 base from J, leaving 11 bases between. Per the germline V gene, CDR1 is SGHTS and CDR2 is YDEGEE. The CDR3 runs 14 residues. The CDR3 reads CASSPTSSQETQYF. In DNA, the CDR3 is TGTGCCAGCAGCCCCACTAGCAGCCAAGAGACCCAGTACTTC.

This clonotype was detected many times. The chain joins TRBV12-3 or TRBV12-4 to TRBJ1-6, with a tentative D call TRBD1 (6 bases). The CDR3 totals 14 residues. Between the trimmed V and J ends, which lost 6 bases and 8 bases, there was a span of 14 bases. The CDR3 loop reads CASRPTGGHSPLHF. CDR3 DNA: TGTGCCAGCAGACCGACAGGAGGGCATTCACCCCTCCACTTT.

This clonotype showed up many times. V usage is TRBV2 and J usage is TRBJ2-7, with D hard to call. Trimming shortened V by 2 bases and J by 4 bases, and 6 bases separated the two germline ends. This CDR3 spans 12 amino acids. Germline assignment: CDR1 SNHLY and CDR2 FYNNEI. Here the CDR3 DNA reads TGTGCCAGCAGTGAATTTGGATACGAGCAGTACTTC. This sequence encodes CASSEFGYEQYF.

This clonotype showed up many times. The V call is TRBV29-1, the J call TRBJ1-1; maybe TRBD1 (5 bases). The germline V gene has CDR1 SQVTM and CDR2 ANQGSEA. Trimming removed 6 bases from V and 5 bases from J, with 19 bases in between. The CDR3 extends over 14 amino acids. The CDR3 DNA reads TGCAGCGTGTCTAGGGACTCCCCGGGTACTGAAGCTTTCTTT. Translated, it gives CSVSRDSPGTEAFF.

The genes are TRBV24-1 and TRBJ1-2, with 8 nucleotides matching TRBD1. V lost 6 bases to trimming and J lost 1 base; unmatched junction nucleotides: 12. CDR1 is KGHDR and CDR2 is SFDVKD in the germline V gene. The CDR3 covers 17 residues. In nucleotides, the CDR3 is TGTGCCACCAGTAGCGGTCCCGGGACAGGCTTTAACTATGGCTACACCTTC. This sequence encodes CATSSGPGTGFNYGYTF.

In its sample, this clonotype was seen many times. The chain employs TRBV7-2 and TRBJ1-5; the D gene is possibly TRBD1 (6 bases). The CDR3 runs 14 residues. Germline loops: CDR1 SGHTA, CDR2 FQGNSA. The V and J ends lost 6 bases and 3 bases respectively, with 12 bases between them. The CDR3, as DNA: TGTGCCAGCAGTCCCGGGACACCCAATCAGCCCCAGCATTTT. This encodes CASSPGTPNQPQHF.

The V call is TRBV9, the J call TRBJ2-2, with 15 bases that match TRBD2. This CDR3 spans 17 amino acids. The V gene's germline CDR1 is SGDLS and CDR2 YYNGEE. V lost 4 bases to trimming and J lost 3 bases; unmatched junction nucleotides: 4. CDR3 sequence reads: CASSRTSGGADTGELFF. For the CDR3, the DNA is TGTGCCAGCAGCAGGACTAGCGGGGGGGCGGACACCGGGGAGCTGTTTTTT.

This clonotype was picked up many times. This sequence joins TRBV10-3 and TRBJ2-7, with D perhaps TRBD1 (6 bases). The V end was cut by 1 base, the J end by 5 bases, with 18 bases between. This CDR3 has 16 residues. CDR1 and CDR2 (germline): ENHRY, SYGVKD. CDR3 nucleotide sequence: TGTGCCATCAGTGAGTACAGGGTCAAGCCTTTCCACGAGCAGTACTTC. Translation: CAISEYRVKPFHEQYF.

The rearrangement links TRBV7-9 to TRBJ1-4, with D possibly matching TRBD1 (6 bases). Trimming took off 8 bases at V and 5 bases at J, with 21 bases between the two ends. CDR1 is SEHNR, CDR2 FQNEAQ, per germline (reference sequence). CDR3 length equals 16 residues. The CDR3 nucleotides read TGTGCCAGCGACTCCTATACCCGGACAGCGAATGAAAAACTGTTTTTT. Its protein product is CASDSYTRTANEKLFF.

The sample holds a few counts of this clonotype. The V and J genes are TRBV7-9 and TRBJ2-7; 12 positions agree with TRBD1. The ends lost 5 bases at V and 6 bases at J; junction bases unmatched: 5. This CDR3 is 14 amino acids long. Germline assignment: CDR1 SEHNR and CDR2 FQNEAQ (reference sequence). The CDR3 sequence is CASSHRDRGREQYF. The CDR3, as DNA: TGTGCCAGCAGCCATCGGGACAGGGGGCGCGAGCAGTACTTC.

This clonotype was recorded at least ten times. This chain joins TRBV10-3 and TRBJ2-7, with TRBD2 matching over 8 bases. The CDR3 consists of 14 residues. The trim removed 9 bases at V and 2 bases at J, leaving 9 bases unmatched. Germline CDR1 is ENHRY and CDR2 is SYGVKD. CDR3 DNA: TGTGCCATTGCCTCACTAGCGGAAACCTACGAGCAGTACTTC. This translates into CAIASLAETYEQYF.

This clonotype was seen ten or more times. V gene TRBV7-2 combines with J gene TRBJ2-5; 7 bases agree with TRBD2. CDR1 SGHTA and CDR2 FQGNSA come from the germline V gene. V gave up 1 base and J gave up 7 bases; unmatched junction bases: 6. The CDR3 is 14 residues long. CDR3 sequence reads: CASSLGLAVGTQYF. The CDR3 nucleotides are TGTGCCAGCAGCTTAGGACTAGCCGTTGGGACCCAGTACTTC.

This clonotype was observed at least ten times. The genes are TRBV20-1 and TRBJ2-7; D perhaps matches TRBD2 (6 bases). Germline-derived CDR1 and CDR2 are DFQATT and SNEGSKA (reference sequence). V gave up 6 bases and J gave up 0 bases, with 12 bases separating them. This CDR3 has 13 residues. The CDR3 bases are TGCAGTGCCTTCGGGGGTAGCTCCTACGAGCAGTACTTC. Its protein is CSAFGGSSYEQYF.

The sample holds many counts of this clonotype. Here the CDR3 reads CASNDRGDEKLFF. In nucleotides, the CDR3 is TGTGCCAGCAACGACAGGGGTGATGAAAAACTGTTTTTT. This rearrangement joins TRBV19 to TRBJ1-4, with TRBD1 identical over 8 bases. J lost 6 bases, V lost 9 bases, and 6 bases had no gene match. The CDR3 length is 13 residues. Germline loops: CDR1 LNHDA, CDR2 SQIVND (reference sequence).

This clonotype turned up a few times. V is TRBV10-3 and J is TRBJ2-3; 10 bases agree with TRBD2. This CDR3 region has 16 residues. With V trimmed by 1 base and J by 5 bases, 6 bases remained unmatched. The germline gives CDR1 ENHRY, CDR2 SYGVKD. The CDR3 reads CAISEFTSGDGDTQYF. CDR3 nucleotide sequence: TGTGCCATCAGTGAGTTCACTAGCGGGGATGGAGATACGCAGTATTTT.

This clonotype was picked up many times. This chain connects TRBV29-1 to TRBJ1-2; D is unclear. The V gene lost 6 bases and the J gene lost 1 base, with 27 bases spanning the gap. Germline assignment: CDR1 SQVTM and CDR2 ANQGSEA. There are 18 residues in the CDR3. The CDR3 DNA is TGCAGCGTAGAGCCGTGGGCCGACAAGCCCGAATATAACTATGGCTACACCTTC. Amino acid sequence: CSVEPWADKPEYNYGYTF.

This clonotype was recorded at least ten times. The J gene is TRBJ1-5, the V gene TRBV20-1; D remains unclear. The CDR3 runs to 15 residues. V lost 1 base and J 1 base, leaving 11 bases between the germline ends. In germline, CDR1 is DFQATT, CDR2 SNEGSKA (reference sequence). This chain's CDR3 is CSARVPEGSNQPQHF. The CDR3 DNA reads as TGCAGTGCTAGAGTTCCAGAGGGCAGCAATCAGCCCCAGCATTTT.

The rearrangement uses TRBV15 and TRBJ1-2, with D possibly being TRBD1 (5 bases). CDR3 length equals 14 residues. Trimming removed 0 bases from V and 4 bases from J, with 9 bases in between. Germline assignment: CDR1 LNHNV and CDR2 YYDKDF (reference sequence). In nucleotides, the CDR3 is TGTGCCACCAGCAGAGATGGGGGACTCTATGGCTACACCTTC. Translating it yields CATSRDGGLYGYTF.

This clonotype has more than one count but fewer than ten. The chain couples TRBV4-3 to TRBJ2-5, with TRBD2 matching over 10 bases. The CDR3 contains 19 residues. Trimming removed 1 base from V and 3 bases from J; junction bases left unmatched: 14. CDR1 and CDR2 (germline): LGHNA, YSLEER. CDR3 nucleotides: TGCGCCAGCAGCCAAGTTTTGGGCAGTCAGCGGGGGGGCAAAGAGACCCAGTACTTC. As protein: CASSQVLGSQRGGKETQYF.

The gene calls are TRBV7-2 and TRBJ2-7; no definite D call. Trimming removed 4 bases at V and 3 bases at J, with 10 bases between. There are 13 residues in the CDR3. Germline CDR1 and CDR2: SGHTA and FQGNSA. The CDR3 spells CASSSRAIYEQYF. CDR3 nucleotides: TGTGCCAGCAGCTCGCGCGCCATCTACGAGCAGTACTTC.

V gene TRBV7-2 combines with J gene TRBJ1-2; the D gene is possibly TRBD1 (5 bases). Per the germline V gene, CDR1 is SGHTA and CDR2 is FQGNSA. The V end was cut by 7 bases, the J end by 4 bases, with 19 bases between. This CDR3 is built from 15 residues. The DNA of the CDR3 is TGTGCCAGCACCCCCGGGACGGGGAGAGGCTATGGCTACACCTTC. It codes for CASTPGTGRGYGYTF.

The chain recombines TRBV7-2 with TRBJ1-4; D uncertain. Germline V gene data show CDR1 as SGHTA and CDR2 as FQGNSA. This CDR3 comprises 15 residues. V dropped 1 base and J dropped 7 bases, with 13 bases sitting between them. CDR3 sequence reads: CASSLVSERSEKLFF. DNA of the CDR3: TGTGCCAGCAGCTTAGTCTCGGAACGAAGTGAAAAACTGTTTTTT.

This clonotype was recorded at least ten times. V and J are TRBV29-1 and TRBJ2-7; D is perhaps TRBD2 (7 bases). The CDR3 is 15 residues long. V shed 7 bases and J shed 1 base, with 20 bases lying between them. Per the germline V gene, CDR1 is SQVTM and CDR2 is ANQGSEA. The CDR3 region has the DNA TGCAGCGCTCTCTCCCAGGGAGGGGGATCCTACGAGCAGTACTTC. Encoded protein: CSALSQGGGSYEQYF.

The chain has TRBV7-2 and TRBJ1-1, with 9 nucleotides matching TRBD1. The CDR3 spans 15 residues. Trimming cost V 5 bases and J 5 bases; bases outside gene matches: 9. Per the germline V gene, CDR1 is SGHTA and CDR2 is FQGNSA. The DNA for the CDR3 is TGTGCCAGCAGCCGAGGGGGACAGGGCGGGACTGAAGCTTTCTTT. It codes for CASSRGGQGGTEAFF.